The present entry profiles one T cell receptor (beta chain) with its context. The antigen remains unidentified. This entry comes from a study of response to subunit inactivated influenza vaccine. General observations from the study: There was a suggestion from the authors that each seasonal influenza vaccination recruits few new T cells.

TCRdb fed the RT-PCR reads into MiXCR, producing one record per CDR3 protein. The sample carries almost 250,000 distinct CDR3 sequences, 12% recorded once. The CDR3 is made up of 19 amino acids. Trimming cost V 0 bases and J 1 base; bases outside gene matches: 6. Germline V gene lookup returns CDR1 MNHEY and CDR2 SVGAGI. This sequence was found in a man aged 50 or older who received an inactivated influenza vaccine. This chain uses TRBV6-5 with TRBJ2-2; 12 bases are shared with TRBD1. Source: non-naive T cells sorted from PBMCs, taken less than 15 days before vaccination. DNA of the CDR3: TGTGCCAGCAGTTACTCCGGGACAGGGGGCAGCCTGAACACCGGGGAGCTGTTTTTT. Translation gives CASSYSGTGGSLNTGELFF.